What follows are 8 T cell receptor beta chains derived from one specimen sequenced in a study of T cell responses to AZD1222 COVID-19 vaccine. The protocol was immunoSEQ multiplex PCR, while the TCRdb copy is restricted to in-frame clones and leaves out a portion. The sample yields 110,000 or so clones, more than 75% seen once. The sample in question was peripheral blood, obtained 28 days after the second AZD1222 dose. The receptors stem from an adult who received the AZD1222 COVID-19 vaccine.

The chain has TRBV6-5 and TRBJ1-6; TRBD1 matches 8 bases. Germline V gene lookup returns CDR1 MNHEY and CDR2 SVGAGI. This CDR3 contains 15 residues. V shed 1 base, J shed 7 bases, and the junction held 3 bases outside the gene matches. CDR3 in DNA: TGTGCCAGCAGTTACTTTAGACAGGGGAATTCACCCCTCCACTTT. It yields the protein CASSYFRQGNSPLHF.

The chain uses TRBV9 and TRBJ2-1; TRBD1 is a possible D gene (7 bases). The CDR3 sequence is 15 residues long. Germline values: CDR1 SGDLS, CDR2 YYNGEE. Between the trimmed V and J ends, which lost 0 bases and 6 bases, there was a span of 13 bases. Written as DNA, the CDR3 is TGTGCCAGCAGCGTAGAGGGGGCGGGATCCAATGAGCAGTTCTTC. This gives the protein CASSVEGAGSNEQFF.

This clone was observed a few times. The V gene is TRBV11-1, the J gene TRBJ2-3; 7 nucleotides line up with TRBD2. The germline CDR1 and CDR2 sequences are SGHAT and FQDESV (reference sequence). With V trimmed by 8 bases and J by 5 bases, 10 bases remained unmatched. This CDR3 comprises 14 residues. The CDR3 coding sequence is TGTGCCAGCGGGCGGGAGTCTGTTATAGATACGCAGTATTTT. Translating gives CASGRESVIDTQYF.

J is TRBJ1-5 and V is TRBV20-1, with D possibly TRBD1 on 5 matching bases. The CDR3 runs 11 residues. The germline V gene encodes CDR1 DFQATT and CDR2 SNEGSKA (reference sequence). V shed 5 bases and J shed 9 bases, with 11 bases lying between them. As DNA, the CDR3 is TGCAGTGCTGGGACTCCTGGGCCCCAGCATTTT. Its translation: CSAGTPGPQHF.

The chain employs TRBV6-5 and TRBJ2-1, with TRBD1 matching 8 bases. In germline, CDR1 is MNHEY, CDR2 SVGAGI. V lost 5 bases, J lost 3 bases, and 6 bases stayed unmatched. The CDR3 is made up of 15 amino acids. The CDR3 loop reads CASSKDRELYNEQFF. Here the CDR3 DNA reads TGTGCCAGCAGTAAGGACAGGGAACTCTACAATGAGCAGTTCTTC.

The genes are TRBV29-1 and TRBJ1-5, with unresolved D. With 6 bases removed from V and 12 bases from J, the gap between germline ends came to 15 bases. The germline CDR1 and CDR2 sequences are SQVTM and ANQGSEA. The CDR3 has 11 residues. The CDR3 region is CSVGYSGNQHF. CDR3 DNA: TGCAGCGTCGGCTACAGCGGGAACCAGCATTTT.

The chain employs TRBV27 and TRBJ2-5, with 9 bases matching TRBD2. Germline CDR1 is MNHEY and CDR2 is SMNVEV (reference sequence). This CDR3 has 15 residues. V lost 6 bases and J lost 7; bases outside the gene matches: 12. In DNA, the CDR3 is TGTGCCAGCAGAGGCGCGGGAGGGGCAGGCGGGACCCAGTACTTC. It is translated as CASRGAGGAGGTQYF.

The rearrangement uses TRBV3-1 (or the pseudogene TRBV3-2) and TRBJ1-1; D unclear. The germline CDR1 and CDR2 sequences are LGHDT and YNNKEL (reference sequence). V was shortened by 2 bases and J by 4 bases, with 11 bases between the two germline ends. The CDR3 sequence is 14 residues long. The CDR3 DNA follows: TGTGCCAGCAGCCAATGGGGAGCCGGCACTGAAGCTTTCTTT. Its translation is CASSQWGAGTEAFF.